A single sample gave rise to the 19 T cell receptor beta chains below, sequenced in a study of blood T cell repertoires in COVID-19. Libraries were prepared by immunoSEQ multiplex PCR; TCRdb keeps only in-frame clonotypes and omits some of them. The sample records some 200,000 clones, 80% being singletons. The sequenced material came from peripheral blood. These receptors were taken from a human donor in a cohort sampled during active COVID-19.

The V and J genes are TRBV3-1 (or the pseudogene TRBV3-2) and TRBJ1-1, with a possible D match to TRBD1 (5 bases). The CDR3 contains 14 residues. The germline V gene encodes CDR1 LGHDT and CDR2 YNNKEL (reference sequence). V was pared by 1 base and J by 3 bases, with 9 bases between. The CDR3 nucleotides read TGTGCCAGCAGCCAAGTGGGGGGGGACACTGAAGCTTTCTTT. Its protein product is CASSQVGGDTEAFF.

V and J are TRBV11-1 and TRBJ1-1; 9 bases agree with TRBD1. Germline V gene data show CDR1 as SGHAT and CDR2 as FQDESV (reference sequence). V shed 2 bases, J shed 4 bases, and the junction held 5 bases outside the gene matches. The CDR3 runs 15 residues. CDR3 DNA sequence: TGTGCCAGCAGCTTAAGGGGGACAGGGCTCACTGAAGCTTTCTTT. Its translation is CASSLRGTGLTEAFF.

The chain uses TRBV28 and TRBJ2-1, with 10 bases lining up with TRBD2. Germline CDR1 reads MDHEN; CDR2 reads SYDVKM. CDR3 length: 16 amino acids. J was trimmed by 0 bases and V by 6 bases; bases with no gene match: 5. CDR3 loop: CASSELAGLSYNEQFF. DNA for the CDR3: TGTGCCAGCAGCGAACTAGCGGGGCTCTCCTACAATGAGCAGTTCTTC. Complete variable domain (other parts from reference TRBV28 and TRBJ2-1): DVKVTQSSRYLVKRTGEKVFLECVQDMDHENMFWYRQDPGLGLRLIYFSYDVKMKEKGDIPEGYSVSREKKERFSLILESASTNQTSMYLCASSELAGLSYNEQFFGPGTRLTVL.

V gene TRBV6-5 combines with J gene TRBJ2-1, with D perhaps TRBD2 (5 bases). The V end was cut by 7 bases, the J end by 8 bases, with 18 bases between. The CDR3 length is 14 residues. Germline lookup yields CDR1 MNHEY and CDR2 SVGAGI. The CDR3, as DNA: TGTGCCAGCAAAAGGCCGGACCCGAGGGATGAGCAGTTCTTC. It yields the protein CASKRPDPRDEQFF.

This chain links TRBV7-9 with TRBJ2-1; perhaps TRBD2 as D (5 bases). CDR1 and CDR2 from the germline V gene are SEHNR and FQNEAQ (reference sequence). Trimming pared 2 bases from V and 7 bases from J, leaving 9 bases between. The CDR3 consists of 13 residues. This chain's CDR3 is CASSLPRANEQFF. CDR3 sequence (DNA): TGTGCCAGCAGCTTACCGAGGGCAAATGAGCAGTTCTTC.

The chain couples TRBV19 to TRBJ1-5; no firm D call. The CDR3 consists of 15 residues. Trimming took 3 bases from V and 5 from J, leaving 14 bases between them. CDR1 and CDR2 from the germline V gene are LNHDA and SQIVND (reference sequence). CDR3 in DNA: TGTGCCAGTAGTATGACGCACGGAGGGCATCAGCCCCAGCATTTT. This encodes CASSMTHGGHQPQHF. Based on the CDR3 plus reference TRBV19 and TRBJ1-5, the full variable domain is DGGITQSPKYLFRKEGQNVTLSCEQNLNHDAMYWYRQDPGQGLRLIYYSQIVNDFQKGDIAEGYSVSREKKESFPLTVTSAQKNPTAFYLCASSMTHGGHQPQHFGDGTRLSIL.

The V and J genes are TRBV10-3 and TRBJ2-5; D perhaps matches TRBD1 (5 bases). Germline loops: CDR1 ENHRY, CDR2 SYGVKD. The CDR3 has 13 residues. V was pared by 3 bases and J by 0 bases, with 5 bases between. The CDR3 loop is CAISDRDQETQYF. The DNA for the CDR3 is TGTGCCATCAGTGACAGGGACCAAGAGACCCAGTACTTC.

This sequence joins TRBV15 and TRBJ1-1, with D perhaps TRBD1 (5 bases). The CDR3 sequence is 12 residues long. Germline values: CDR1 LNHNV, CDR2 YYDKDF (reference sequence). Trimming cost V 0 bases and J 7 bases, with 6 bases left between them. CDR3 protein: CATSRDDSEAFF. The CDR3 nucleotides read TGTGCCACCAGCAGAGATGACAGTGAAGCTTTCTTT.

This rearrangement joins TRBV19 to TRBJ2-1, with TRBD2 as a possible D gene (6 bases). Germline CDR1 is LNHDA and CDR2 is SQIVND (reference sequence). Trimming took off 4 bases at V and 2 bases at J, with 9 bases between the two ends. CDR3 length: 14 residues. The CDR3 here is CASSSGITYNEQFF. In nucleotides, the CDR3 is TGTGCCAGTAGTAGCGGGATTACCTACAATGAGCAGTTCTTC. Together with reference TRBV19 and TRBJ2-1, the CDR3 gives the full variable domain: DGGITQSPKYLFRKEGQNVTLSCEQNLNHDAMYWYRQDPGQGLRLIYYSQIVNDFQKGDIAEGYSVSREKKESFPLTVTSAQKNPTAFYLCASSSGITYNEQFFGPGTRLTVL.

The J gene is TRBJ1-1, the V gene TRBV2, with D possibly TRBD1 on 6 matching bases. The germline V gene encodes CDR1 SNHLY and CDR2 FYNNEI. V was cut by 6 bases and J by 0 bases, with 8 bases left in between. CDR3 length: 13 amino acids. This CDR3 reads CASRGTMNTEAFF. The DNA for the CDR3 is TGTGCCAGCAGGGGGACAATGAACACTGAAGCTTTCTTT.

The rearrangement joins TRBV11-2 to TRBJ1-5, with 9 positions matching TRBD1. The CDR3 spans 14 residues. V lost 5 bases and J lost 7; bases outside the gene matches: 6. Germline V CDR1 and CDR2: SGHAT, FQNNGV. CDR3 residues: CASSTGGAGQPQHF. DNA for the CDR3: TGTGCCAGCAGCACAGGGGGCGCAGGGCAGCCCCAGCATTTT.

The chain recombines TRBV30 with TRBJ1-2; D not resolved. The V gene lost 4 bases and the J gene lost 1 base, with 13 bases spanning the gap. The CDR3 runs to 14 residues. Per the germline V gene, CDR1 is GTSNPN and CDR2 is SVGIG (reference sequence). The CDR3 bases are TGTGCCTGGATTTCGAGATACGTTAACTATGGCTACACCTTC. Translating gives CAWISRYVNYGYTF.

V is TRBV2 and J is TRBJ1-6, with 7 positions matching TRBD1. This CDR3 has 13 residues. Germline lookup yields CDR1 SNHLY and CDR2 FYNNEI. Trimming at V came to 6 bases and at J to 10 bases, leaving 6 bases not matched to a gene. The chain's CDR3 is CASSQETGSPLHF. CDR3 bases: TGTGCCAGCAGCCAGGAGACAGGGTCACCCCTCCACTTT. The whole variable domain, filled in from reference TRBV2 and TRBJ1-6, reads EPEVTQTPSHQVTQMGQEVILRCVPISNHLYFYWYRQILGQKVEFLVSFYNNEISEKSEIFDDQFSVERPDGSNFTLKIRSTKLEDSAMYFCASSQETGSPLHFGNGTRLTVT.

V is TRBV7-9 and J is TRBJ2-3; 7 positions match TRBD1. CDR1 is SEHNR and CDR2 is FQNEAQ in the germline V gene (reference sequence). This CDR3 spans 15 amino acids. Losses at the gene ends were 1 base for V and 2 bases for J; bases not matched to a gene: 3. CDR3 bases: TGTGCCAGCAGCTTAGGACAGGGCCCCACAGATACGCAGTATTTT. Its protein is CASSLGQGPTDTQYF.

The genes are TRBV5-5 and TRBJ2-7; D might be TRBD1 (6 bases). This CDR3 region has 15 residues. Germline-derived CDR1 and CDR2 are SGHKS and YYEKEE (reference sequence). The ends were cut back, 0 bases at V and 1 base at J, with 11 bases in the middle. The CDR3 nucleotides read TGTGCCAGCAGCTTGGATGCCAGGGGTTCCTACGAGCAGTACTTC. It yields the protein CASSLDARGSYEQYF.

On this clone: The same CDR3 is also encoded by other DNA sequences in this sample. The chain links TRBV28 to TRBJ1-1; D perhaps matches TRBD1 (5 bases). Trimming took off 2 bases at V and 4 bases at J, with 8 bases between the two ends. The CDR3 loop spans 13 amino acids. CDR1 and CDR2 (germline): MDHEN, SYDVKM. As DNA, the CDR3 is TGTGCCAGCAGTTTAAGGGGTGGCACTGAAGCTTTCTTT. Its protein product is CASSLRGGTEAFF.

This clone has just one count. This chain uses TRBV5-1 with TRBJ2-1; 9 nucleotides align to TRBD1. The J segment lost 7 bases and the V segment lost 3 bases, leaving 11 bases of the junction unmatched. This CDR3 is built from 16 residues. CDR1 and CDR2 from the germline V gene are SGHRS and YFSETQ. Here the CDR3 reads CASSSSAQGAGNEQFF. The CDR3 coding sequence is TGCGCCAGCAGCTCGTCGGCACAGGGGGCAGGGAATGAGCAGTTCTTC.

The chain joins TRBV15 to TRBJ2-7, with a tentative D call TRBD2 (6 bases). Per the germline V gene, CDR1 is LNHNV and CDR2 is YYDKDF (reference sequence). V lost 2 bases, J lost 5 bases, and 10 bases lay in between. CDR3 length equals 13 residues. This CDR3 reads CATSRRLVDEQYF. CDR3 in DNA: TGTGCCACCAGCAGAAGACTAGTCGACGAGCAGTACTTC.

The V call is TRBV6-5, the J call TRBJ2-7; D is ambiguous. V gave up 4 bases and J gave up 0 bases, with 10 bases separating them. CDR1 is MNHEY and CDR2 is SVGAGI in the germline V gene. This CDR3 spans 14 amino acids. DNA of the CDR3: TGTGCCAGCAGTTCCCTTAGGAGCTCCTACGAGCAGTACTTC. This codes for CASSSLRSSYEQYF.